The 10 T cell receptor beta chains presented below share a single source sample, sequenced in a study of T cell responses to AZD1222 COVID-19 vaccine. TCRdb's copy holds only in-frame clones and misses some; the assay was immunoSEQ multiplex PCR. This sample yields 150,000 to 200,000 clones, of which just under 95% are seen a single time; 1.1% to 1.5% belongs to the top ten. The sample was peripheral blood, taken on day 0 of AZD1222 vaccination. All receptors come from an adult in good health.

The V and J genes are TRBV12-2 and TRBJ1-5; TRBD1 was called by the table and not checked on the DNA. TRBV12-2 is flagged as a pseudogene. This CDR3 is built from 16 residues. CDR3 in amino acids: CASREHGTECNQPQHF. The DNA for the CDR3 is TGTGCAAGTCGCGAACACGGGACAGAGTGCAATCAGCCCCAGCATTTT.

J is TRBJ2-3 and V is TRBV7-2; 8 positions agree with TRBD1. V lost 1 base and J lost 7; bases outside the gene matches: 4. CDR1 is SGHTA, CDR2 FQGNSA, per germline. The CDR3 has 14 residues. The DNA of the CDR3 is TGTGCCAGCAGCTTAGGGACAGGGCGAAATACGCAGTATTTT. This sequence encodes CASSLGTGRNTQYF.

The rearrangement joins TRBV27 to TRBJ1-4, with 9 bases matching TRBD1. The CDR3 has 15 amino acids. Trimming removed 3 bases from V and 6 bases from J; junction bases left unmatched: 5. Germline V gene sequence: CDR1 MNHEY, CDR2 SMNVEV (reference sequence). The CDR3 DNA is TGTGCCAGCAGTTTTGGAGGGACAGGGTATGAAAAACTGTTTTTT. It codes for CASSFGGTGYEKLFF.

The chain employs TRBV3-1 (or the pseudogene TRBV3-2) and TRBJ2-7, with 10 bases identical to TRBD2. The germline CDR1 and CDR2 sequences are LGHDT and YNNKEL (reference sequence). The CDR3 is 16 residues long. V lost 4 bases to trimming and J lost 7 bases; unmatched junction nucleotides: 13. CDR3 nucleotides: TGTGCCAGCAGCCGCCCCTCTAGCGGGGGAAAGGGAGAGCAGTACTTC. Residues: CASSRPSSGGKGEQYF.

J is TRBJ2-1 and V is TRBV29-1; the D is unclear. The CDR3 has 12 residues. Deletions cut 3 bases from V and 2 bases from J, with 5 bases between. Germline CDR1 reads SQVTM; CDR2 reads ANQGSEA. The CDR3 protein is CSVDRAYNEQFF. CDR3 sequence (DNA): TGCAGCGTTGATAGGGCCTACAATGAGCAGTTCTTC.

The CDR3: CASSPHQQREAFF. DNA for the CDR3: TGTGCCAGCAGTCCCCATCAGCAGCGAGAAGCTTTCTTT. The V and J genes are TRBV6-5 and TRBJ1-1, with D uncertain. This CDR3 is built from 13 residues. The germline V and J ends were trimmed by 5 bases and 8 bases, with 15 bases remaining between them. Germline CDR1 and CDR2: MNHEY and SVGAGI.

The V gene is TRBV7-9, the J gene TRBJ1-2, with D possibly TRBD1 on 5 matching bases. V lost 8 bases, J lost 4 bases, and 11 bases lay in between. Germline V lookup: CDR1 SEHNR, CDR2 FQNEAQ (reference sequence). CDR3 length: 12 amino acids. The CDR3 nucleotides are TGTGCCAGCTGGGGCATCTTCTATGGCTACACCTTC. Protein product: CASWGIFYGYTF.

This sequence joins TRBV7-9 and TRBJ1-4; 7 nucleotides match TRBD1. CDR1 and CDR2 from the germline V gene are SEHNR and FQNEAQ (reference sequence). The trim removed 2 bases at V and 0 bases at J, leaving 6 bases unmatched. The CDR3 contains 17 residues. This CDR3 is CASSLRTGGTTNEKLFF. The CDR3, as DNA: TGTGCCAGCAGCTTAAGGACAGGCGGGACAACTAATGAAAAACTGTTTTTT.

This clone has a single count. This chain links TRBV28 with TRBJ1-1; 7 bases agree with TRBD1. Germline CDR1 and CDR2: MDHEN and SYDVKM. The CDR3 contains 15 residues. The V gene end was trimmed by 6 bases and the J gene end by 10 bases; junction bases not matched to a gene: 17. CDR3 protein: CASRPIDREWGRAFF. The CDR3 DNA follows: TGTGCCAGCAGACCAATCGACAGGGAGTGGGGGAGAGCTTTCTTT.

J is TRBJ2-7 and V is TRBV4-1; 9 nucleotides match TRBD1. Unmatched junction bases numbered 3, after V lost 0 bases and J lost 3 bases. Germline CDR1 and CDR2: MGHRA and YSYEKL. The CDR3 consists of 15 residues. The CDR3 coding sequence is TGCGCCAGCAGCCAAGAACAGGGGGCAAGCTACGAGCAGTACTTC. It encodes CASSQEQGASYEQYF.